Listed below are T cell receptor beta chains from one sample, sequenced in a study of early T cells in non-severe SARS-CoV-2 infection. Via MiXCR, TCRdb re-called the 5' RACE reads, giving one row per CDR3 protein. The sample has 85,000 to 90,000 distinct CDR3 sequences; about 15% are singletons. Material for sequencing was whole blood. The source of these receptors is an adult who was a healthcare worker with PCR-confirmed SARS-CoV-2 infection or an uninfected control (not recorded which). Both conserved end residues are part of each CDR3. A D gene is named only where the DNA matches it firmly. A clone size is listed for some rows: how often the clone was seen (once, few, many), or a class if it is expanded.

TRBJ2-3 TRBV12-3/TRBV12-4 NA NA CASSLTGPSTDTQYF TGTGCCAGCAGTCTAACAGGGCCTAGCACAGATACGCAGTATTTT
TRBJ2-3 TRBV9 NA many CASSSGQTDTQYF TGTGCCAGCAGCTCTGGACAAACAGATACGCAGTATTTT
TRBJ1-1 TRBV2 NA NA CASNGEGSNTEAFF TGTGCCAGCAATGGAGAGGGGTCGAACACTGAAGCTTTCTTT
TRBJ1-1 TRBV4-2 NA few CASSQEVRATEAFF TGTGCCAGCAGCCAAGAGGTTAGGGCAACTGAAGCTTTCTTT
TRBJ2-2 TRBV13 TRBD2 NA CASSLLTAGVSAGELFF TGTGCCAGCAGCTTATTGACAGCGGGAGTTTCGGCCGGGGAGCTGTTTTTT
TRBJ2-7 TRBV10-1 NA few CARDDLNSYEQYF TGCGCCAGGGACGACCTTAACTCCTACGAGCAGTACTTC
TRBJ1-1 TRBV12-5 NA NA CASGLGRNTEAFF TGTGCTAGTGGTTTGGGTCGGAACACTGAAGCTTTCTTT
TRBJ2-7 TRBV5-1 NA few CASSLDAAYEQYF TGCGCCAGCAGCTTGGATGCGGCCTACGAGCAGTACTTC
TRBJ2-7 TRBV20-1 TRBD2 NA CSAKGPLAGGTHEQYF TGCAGTGCCAAAGGCCCCTTGGCGGGAGGTACCCACGAGCAGTACTTC
TRBJ1-1 TRBV10-3 NA few CAIRPGSNTEAFF TGTGCCATCAGGCCAGGGTCGAACACTGAAGCTTTCTTT
TRBJ2-7 TRBV7-6 TRBD2 NA CASSRTTQGGSYEQYF TGTGCCAGCAGCCGAACAACCCAGGGAGGGTCGTACGAGCAGTACTTC
TRBJ1-6 TRBV7-2 TRBD1 NA CASSFRQGNSPLHF TGTGCCAGCAGCTTTCGACAGGGGAATTCACCCCTCCACTTT
TRBJ2-1 TRBV6-1 TRBD2 NA CASSEFLGTSGDNEQFF TGTGCCAGCAGTGAATTCCTTGGGACTAGCGGTGACAATGAGCAGTTCTTC
TRBJ2-7 TRBV3-1 NA few CASSPLGYEQYF TGTGCCAGCAGCCCCCTAGGCTACGAGCAGTACTTC
TRBJ2-2 TRBV2 NA NA CASSEGPKRNTGELFF TGTGCCAGCAGTGAAGGCCCGAAGCGGAACACCGGGGAGCTGTTTTTT
TRBJ2-7 TRBV3-1 NA few CASSQTSYEQYF TGTGCCAGCAGCCAAACCTCCTACGAGCAGTACTTC
TRBJ2-2 TRBV4-1 TRBD1 NA CASSQVDRQGAGGELFF TGCGCCAGCAGCCAAGTCGATCGACAGGGGGCCGGCGGGGAGCTGTTTTTT
TRBJ1-2 TRBV11-2 NA NA CASSPSGPSNYGYTF TGTGCCAGCAGCCCCTCCGGACCCTCTAACTATGGCTACACCTTC
TRBJ2-1 TRBV7-9 NA NA CASSFDYNEQFF TGTGCCAGCAGCTTTGATTACAATGAGCAGTTCTTC
TRBJ1-5 TRBV7-9 NA NA CASSLGFNQPQHF TGTGCCAGCAGCTTAGGCTTCAATCAGCCCCAGCATTTT
TRBJ2-1 TRBV7-9 TRBD2 few CASKPTGTSGFHPEQFF TGTGCCAGCAAACCCACCGGGACTAGCGGTTTTCACCCAGAGCAGTTCTTC
TRBJ2-1 TRBV20-1 NA NA CSARDPEESYNEQFF TGCAGTGCTAGAGATCCGGAAGAGTCCTACAATGAGCAGTTCTTC
TRBJ1-1 TRBV12-3/TRBV12-4 NA few CASSVGRGGAEAFF TGTGCCAGCAGTGTCGGGCGGGGGGGCGCTGAAGCTTTCTTT
TRBJ1-1 TRBV30 TRBD1 few CASNTGQPNTEAFF TGTGCGTCAAACACGGGACAGCCGAACACTGAAGCTTTCTTT
TRBJ1-2 TRBV5-1 NA NA CASSSEQEAYGYTF TGCGCCAGCAGCTCCGAGCAGGAAGCTTATGGCTACACCTTC
TRBJ1-1 TRBV5-1 TRBD1 few CAKATGPNTEAFF TGCGCCAAGGCGACAGGGCCGAACACTGAAGCTTTCTTT
TRBJ2-7 TRBV20-1 TRBD1 many CSAIPGGISEQYF TGCAGTGCTATTCCAGGGGGCATATCCGAGCAGTACTTC
TRBJ2-3 TRBV29-1 TRBD2 few CSVDPGGADTQYF TGCAGCGTTGACCCTGGGGGGGCAGATACGCAGTATTTT
TRBJ2-7 TRBV18 NA few CASSPRALTGPYEQYF TGTGCCAGCTCACCACGGGCCCTGACAGGACCCTACGAGCAGTACTTC
TRBJ2-2 TRBV7-3 NA NA CASSLTLGPLNTGELFF TGTGCCAGCAGCTTAACGTTAGGCCCACTCAACACCGGGGAGCTGTTTTTT
TRBJ1-5 TRBV7-8 NA many CASSADHGTSDNSNQPQHF TGTGCCAGCAGCGCTGATCATGGGACTAGCGATAATAGCAATCAGCCCCAGCATTTT
TRBJ1-1 TRBV28 NA NA CASRAREENTEAFF TGTGCCAGCAGGGCCAGGGAAGAAAACACTGAAGCTTTCTTT
TRBJ1-1 TRBV12-3/TRBV12-4 NA many CASSWGTEAFF TGTGCCAGCAGTTGGGGTACTGAAGCTTTCTTT
TRBJ2-1 TRBV19 TRBD1 NA CASSRDRAYNEQFF TGTGCCAGTAGTAGAGACAGGGCCTACAATGAGCAGTTCTTC
TRBJ1-4 TRBV5-4 NA few CASSREGEKLFF TGTGCCAGCAGCCGGGAGGGGGAAAAACTGTTTTTT
TRBJ1-2 TRBV7-8 TRBD1 NA CASSSNGQGSGYTF TGTGCCAGCAGCTCCAACGGACAGGGGAGCGGCTACACCTTC
TRBJ2-1 TRBV29-1 NA NA CSACLTIYNEQFF TGCAGCGCCTGCCTGACTATCTACAATGAGCAGTTCTTC
TRBJ2-1 TRBV2 NA many CASSEDGSSYNEQFF TGTGCCAGCAGTGAGGACGGCAGCTCCTACAATGAGCAGTTCTTC
TRBJ2-7 TRBV10-3 NA NA CAISEAGTVPYEQYF TGTGCCATCAGTGAGGCGGGGACGGTTCCCTACGAGCAGTACTTC
TRBJ2-6 TRBV7-9 TRBD1 NA CASSLPRQGRSGANVLTF TGTGCCAGCAGCTTACCTAGACAGGGCCGTTCTGGGGCCAACGTCCTGACTTTC
TRBJ2-1 TRBV6-2/TRBV6-3 NA few CASSYNYGEQFF TGTGCCAGCAGTTATAATTATGGTGAGCAGTTCTTC
TRBJ1-5 TRBV7-8 TRBD1 few CASSPGGGPQHF TGTGCCAGCAGCCCAGGGGGAGGGCCCCAGCATTTT
TRBJ2-1 TRBV10-3 NA few CAISESLSLSYNEQFF TGTGCCATCAGTGAGTCGTTGAGTCTCTCCTACAATGAGCAGTTCTTC
TRBJ2-1 TRBV5-6 NA NA CASSLGASNEQFF TGTGCCAGCAGCTTGGGTGCTAGTAATGAGCAGTTCTTC
TRBJ2-7 TRBV29-1 TRBD2 few CSAQGTSGSYEQYF TGCAGCGCTCAAGGGACTAGCGGCTCCTACGAGCAGTACTTC
TRBJ2-7 TRBV29-1 NA NA CSATDLAPGEQYF TGCAGCGCGACCGATTTAGCCCCGGGCGAGCAGTACTTC
TRBJ2-7 TRBV20-1 TRBD1 NA CSARGRTGAYEQYF TGCAGTGCTAGAGGTCGGACAGGGGCCTACGAGCAGTACTTC
TRBJ2-3 TRBV4-2 NA NA CASSQGVRGLCTDTQYF TGTGCCAGCAGCCAAGGGGTGCGCGGACTCTGCACAGATACGCAGTATTTT
TRBJ2-2 TRBV5-4 TRBD2 NA CASSRGPRLAGVDGELFF TGTGCCAGCAGCCGGGGTCCTAGGCTAGCGGGAGTGGACGGGGAGCTGTTTTTT
TRBJ2-5 TRBV2 TRBD1 few CASEGQVRRETQYF TGTGCCAGCGAGGGACAGGTCCGTCGCGAGACCCAGTACTTC
TRBJ1-1 TRBV2 TRBD1 NA CASSGYRDRMYTEAFF TGTGCCAGCAGTGGTTACCGGGACAGGATGTACACTGAAGCTTTCTTT